The entry below gives a single TCR beta chain sequence along with its context. This specimen comes from a study of blood T cells in healthy people across ages. Across the whole study: Template switching caught about one barcoded beta molecule for each two T cells.

Isolating PBMCs gave at least 7 million of these cells per sample. Germline CDR1 and CDR2: SGHDT and YYEEEE. This CDR3 has 13 residues. A second 7 to 11 cycle PCR used barcoded and J-beta primers. A single record per CDR3 protein comes from TCRdb applying MiXCR to the 5' RACE reads. The profile shows around 1,000,000 distinct CDR3 sequences, approximately 25% of them singletons. This sample also appeared in a second study, on T cells of mothers and their children. Turning to that study: The extracted RNA was employed in its entirety for cDNA synthesis, at approximately 1.6 ug per 15 ul. Related mother-child pairs shared slightly more overlap than unrelated pairs, but the difference was non-significant.

The TCR was taken from a girl aged 2-10 years in good health. Source material: blood. The V and J genes are TRBV5-6 and TRBJ2-5; D is perhaps TRBD1 (6 bases). With the DNA end fitting TRBJ2-1 better, the J assignment may be wrong. This CDR3 is CASSLAQGYEQFF. The DNA for the CDR3 is TGTGCCAGCAGCTTGGCACAGGGCTATGAGCAGTTCTTC.